What follows describes a single T cell receptor (beta chain). As yet, its antigen is unknown. The sample originates from a study of lymphopenia after photon versus proton radiotherapy. Repertoires were generated with immunoSEQ multiplex PCR, while TCRdb's copy carries only in-frame clones and drops some. Here the sample spans about 18,000 clones, more than 85% being singletons. The CDR3 extends over 15 amino acids. Trimming pared 3 bases from V and 6 bases from J, leaving 17 bases between. CDR1 and CDR2 from the germline V gene are WNHNN and SYGVQD (reference sequence). Findings and limits, study-wide: A bigger post-nadir fall in TCR diversity correlated inversely with survival time in deceased patients. Under photons, naive T cells and diversity fell while effector/memory populations rose. Only patients who died were analyzed for survival; proton advantage is unproven. Post-nadir diversity loss with photons came from oligoclonal expansion, particularly CD8+ Temra cells.

This sample comprised peripheral blood, obtained from a patient treated with photon-based radiotherapy. V gene TRBV10-1 combines with J gene TRBJ1-1; D may be TRBD1 (5 bases). The TCR comes from a middle-aged woman with cholangiocarcinoma. CDR3 protein: CASSDNPGPRAEAFF. As DNA, the CDR3 is TGCGCCAGCAGTGATAATCCAGGGCCTAGAGCTGAAGCTTTCTTT.